The 11 T cell receptor beta chains below all came from one sample that was sequenced in a study of ipilimumab plus nivolumab after autologous stem cell transplantation. Sequenced by immunoSEQ multiplex PCR; TCRdb stores in-frame clones only, minus some. The sample holds about 12,000 clones, under 80% seen once. The sequencing used PBMCs, collected in a trial of ipilimumab plus nivolumab as post-transplant consolidation. The receptors were gathered from a male donor with multiple myeloma.

The chain carries TRBV11-2 and TRBJ2-2; D possibly corresponds to TRBD2 (5 bases). The length of the CDR3 is 13 residues. Germline loops: CDR1 SGHAT, CDR2 FQNNGV. V dropped 3 bases and J dropped 4 bases, with 6 bases sitting between them. This CDR3 reads CASSFGGTGELFF. In DNA form, the CDR3 reads TGTGCCAGCAGCTTCGGAGGCACCGGGGAGCTGTTTTTT.

J is TRBJ1-2 and V is TRBV6-1, with D uncertain. The CDR3 runs to 14 residues. Deletions cut 0 bases from V and 3 bases from J, with 8 bases between. CDR1 and CDR2 (germline): MNHNS, SASEGT. Here the CDR3 DNA reads TGTGCCAGCAGTGAAGCAAGCCCATACTATGGCTACACCTTC. This sequence encodes CASSEASPYYGYTF.

V is TRBV6-1 and J is TRBJ2-5; unclear D gene. Trimming shortened V by 4 bases and J by 3 bases, and 3 bases separated the two germline ends. CDR1 and CDR2 from the germline V gene are MNHNS and SASEGT. This CDR3 region has 11 residues. This CDR3 is CASSVEETQYF. The DNA for the CDR3 is TGTGCCAGCAGTGTTGAAGAGACCCAGTACTTC.

The chain recombines TRBV23-1 with TRBJ2-5; 8 nucleotides match TRBD1. TRBV23-1 is an ORF; its function is uncertain. The CDR3 spans 18 residues. J was trimmed by 3 bases and V by 6 bases; bases with no gene match: 18. CDR3 residues: CASSPTRALTGVEETQYF. In nucleotides, the CDR3 is TGCGCCAGCAGCCCAACCCGTGCCCTGACAGGGGTTGAAGAGACCCAGTACTTC.

As for this clone: The germline gene is not matched at one end of the junction; a read error may be the cause. The chain combines TRBV6-1 with TRBJ1-1; D gene unclear. The V gene's germline CDR1 is MNHNS and CDR2 SASEGT. This CDR3 region has 12 residues. In DNA, the CDR3 is TGCGCCAGCAGTTGGATGACGCCTGAAGCTTTCTTT. Its translation: CASSWMTPEAFF.

J is TRBJ2-2 and V is TRBV18, with 10 bases fitting TRBD2. Germline values: CDR1 KGHSH, CDR2 LQKENI. V dropped 3 bases and J dropped 1; count of bases not matched to a gene: 2. This CDR3 comprises 16 residues. The CDR3 protein is CASSPTSGVNTGELFF. CDR3 sequence (DNA): TGTGCCAGCTCACCCACTAGCGGGGTGAACACCGGGGAGCTGTTTTTT.

The chain carries TRBV18 and TRBJ2-3; 12 positions match TRBD2. Germline trimming cut 0 bases from V and 2 bases from J; bases unmatched to any gene: 3. CDR1 and CDR2 from the germline V gene are KGHSH and LQKENI. The CDR3 covers 17 residues. In nucleotides, the CDR3 is TGTGCCAGCTCACCACCGACTAGCGGGGGCCACACAGATACGCAGTATTTT. Translated: CASSPPTSGGHTDTQYF.

The chain links TRBV5-6 to TRBJ1-6; the match to TRBD1 covers 9 bases. The CDR3 runs 15 residues. V was pared by 4 bases and J by 7 bases, with 6 bases of the junction left unmatched. Germline lookup yields CDR1 SGHDT and CDR2 YYEEEE. For the CDR3, the DNA is TGTGCCAGCAGCCTGGACAGGGGTGGGAATTCACCCCTCCACTTT. Amino acid sequence: CASSLDRGGNSPLHF.

This clone was observed a single time. The V call is TRBV5-1, the J call TRBJ2-7, with D possibly matching TRBD2 (6 bases). The CDR3 totals 14 residues. Germline V gives CDR1 SGHRS, CDR2 YFSETQ. Trimming pared 3 bases from V and 5 bases from J, leaving 15 bases between. CDR3 nucleotide sequence: TGCGCCAGCAGCTGGGACGGGGGTGGCAACGAGCAGTACTTC. Amino acids: CASSWDGGGNEQYF.

This chain joins TRBV5-6 and TRBJ1-2; 7 positions match TRBD1. The V gene end was trimmed by 0 bases and the J gene end by 4 bases; junction bases not matched to a gene: 6. CDR1 is SGHDT, CDR2 YYEEEE, per germline. The CDR3 consists of 15 residues. CDR3 in amino acids: CASSLGKGGGYGYTF. The CDR3 DNA is TGTGCCAGCAGCTTGGGAAAAGGGGGCGGCTATGGCTACACCTTC.

The gene calls are TRBV4-3 and TRBJ2-7, with 8 bases aligning to TRBD2. Looked up from germline, CDR1 is LGHNA and CDR2 is YSLEER. V was pared by 0 bases and J by 7 bases, with 8 bases of the junction left unmatched. The CDR3 extends over 15 amino acids. The CDR3, as DNA: TGCGCCAGCAGCCAAGAGATCGGGAGGGTTAAAGAGCAGTACTTC. Translation: CASSQEIGRVKEQYF.